The clone carrying this T cell receptor (beta chain) is judged medium-sized. Antigen: not known. The CDR3 is 11 residues long. Germline loops: CDR1 MNHNS, CDR2 SASEGT. Trimming left V 5 bases short and J 6 bases short, with 5 bases between. The library was built from roughly 400 ng RNA with molecular barcoded adaptors for alpha/delta and beta/gamma chains. MiXCR was run by TCRdb on the reads, yielding one entry per CDR3 protein. The sample records tens of thousands of distinct CDR3 sequences, around 21% being singletons. The data were taken from a study of read filtering for tumor transcriptome and immune sequencing. Overall study: IR-seq gave about 3.5 to 10.27 million TCR reads per sample; RNA-seq gave about 80 to 1,300. Study-level results: Correlation between methods rose after single-read clonotypes were removed. Even smaller IR-seq throughput identified most shared clonotypes.

Sample: a population of CD138-negative cells sorted from bone marrow. The chain carries TRBV6-1 and TRBJ2-1; D is uncertain. This clonotype originated in a donor aged 40 or older with multiple myeloma. In DNA form, the CDR3 reads TGTGCCAGCAGTCAGAGCAATGAGCAGTTCTTC. The encoded protein is CASSQSNEQFF.